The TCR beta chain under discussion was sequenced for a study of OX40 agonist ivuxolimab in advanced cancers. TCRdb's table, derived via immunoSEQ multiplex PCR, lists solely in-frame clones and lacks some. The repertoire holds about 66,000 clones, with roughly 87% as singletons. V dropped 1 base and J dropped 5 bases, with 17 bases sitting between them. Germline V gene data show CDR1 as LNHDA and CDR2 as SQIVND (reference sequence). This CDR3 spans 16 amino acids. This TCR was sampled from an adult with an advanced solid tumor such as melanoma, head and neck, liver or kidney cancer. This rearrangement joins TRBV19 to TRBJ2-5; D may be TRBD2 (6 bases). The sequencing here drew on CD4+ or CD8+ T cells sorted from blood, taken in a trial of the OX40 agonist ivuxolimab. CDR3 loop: CASSIVRPTGGETQYF. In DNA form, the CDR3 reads TGTGCCAGTAGTATAGTCCGACCGACTGGGGGGGAGACCCAGTACTTC.